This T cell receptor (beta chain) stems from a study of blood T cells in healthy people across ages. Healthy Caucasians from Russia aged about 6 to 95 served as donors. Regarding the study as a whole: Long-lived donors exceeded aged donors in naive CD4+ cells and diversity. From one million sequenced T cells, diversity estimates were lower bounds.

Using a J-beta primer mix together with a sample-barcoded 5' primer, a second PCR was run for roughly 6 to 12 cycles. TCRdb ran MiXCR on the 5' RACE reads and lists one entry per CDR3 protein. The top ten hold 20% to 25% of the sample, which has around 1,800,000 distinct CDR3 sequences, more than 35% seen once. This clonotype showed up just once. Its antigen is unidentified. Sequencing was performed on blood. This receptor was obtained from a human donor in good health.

Written as DNA, the CDR3 is TGCGCCAGCAACCTCGTTGGGGGGGATTCACCCCTCCACTTT. It translates to CASNLVGGDSPLHF. V gene TRBV4-3 combines with J gene TRBJ1-6; tentative D call: TRBD1 (5 bases). The CDR3 length is 14 residues. Germline CDR1 and CDR2: LGHNA and YSLEER. The germline V and J ends were trimmed by 7 bases and 8 bases, with 15 bases remaining between them.